The T cell receptor (beta chain) described here comes from a study of human T cells and chemical hapten exposure. On this clonotype: This may arise from a read error, as a much more abundant clone is one base away.

Using its own MiXCR run on the RACE reads, TCRdb lists one record per CDR3 protein. This table holds 300,000 to 350,000 distinct CDR3 sequences, 5.5% to 8% found once. Germline lookup yields CDR1 MNHNS and CDR2 SASEGT. This CDR3 has 14 amino acids. The time point is: patch test 1, 2 weeks after DPC sensitization. Sample treatment: therapeutic diphenylcyclopropenone sensitization with weekly scalp DPC. The donor pool consisted of alopecia patients aged 18 to 70 years, considered suitable for DPC. The chain links TRBV6-1 to TRBJ1-2, with a possible D match to TRBD1 (5 bases). The starting material was whole blood, obtained in connection with sensitization to the hapten diphenylcyclopropenone (DPC). This clonotype was obtained from a woman aged 18-30 years with alopecia areata. Some clones in this sample may be carry-over from other donors' samples. As DNA, the CDR3 is TGTGCCAGCGGTGAAGCAAGGCAGGGAAGGGGCTACACCTTC. Translation: CASGEARQGRGYTF.